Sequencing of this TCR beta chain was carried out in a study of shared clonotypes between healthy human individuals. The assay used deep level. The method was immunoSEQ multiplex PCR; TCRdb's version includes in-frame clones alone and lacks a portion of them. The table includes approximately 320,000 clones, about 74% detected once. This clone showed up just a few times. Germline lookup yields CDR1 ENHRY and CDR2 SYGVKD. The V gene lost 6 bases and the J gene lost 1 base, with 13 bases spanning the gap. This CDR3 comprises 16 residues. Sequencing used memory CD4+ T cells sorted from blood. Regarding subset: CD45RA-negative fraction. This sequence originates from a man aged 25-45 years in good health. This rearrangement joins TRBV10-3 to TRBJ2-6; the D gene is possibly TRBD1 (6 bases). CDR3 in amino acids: CAISKSDRSGANVLTF. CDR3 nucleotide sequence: TGTGCCATCAGCAAAAGCGACAGGTCTGGGGCCAACGTCCTGACTTTC.